The 7 T cell receptor beta chains presented below share a single source sample, sequenced in a study of identical twins. TCRdb ran MiXCR on the 5' RACE reads and lists one entry per CDR3 protein. The sample has 1.5 million to 2 million distinct CDR3 sequences; roughly a third are singletons. Sequencing input: cord blood. The origin of the receptors is a newborn girl in good health.

J is TRBJ2-7 and V is TRBV6-1; possible D gene TRBD2, 6 bases. The J call is uncertain, as TRBJ2-5 better fits the DNA end. Germline V gene lookup returns CDR1 MNHNS and CDR2 SASEGT. The CDR3 length is 16 residues. This CDR3 is CASSEGLVGRKETQYF. CDR3 nucleotides: TGTGCCAGCAGTGAAGGGCTTGTGGGGAGGAAAGAGACCCAGTACTTC.

This chain connects TRBV7-2 to TRBJ1-1; the D is unclear. This CDR3 comprises 13 residues. Germline V lookup: CDR1 SGHTA, CDR2 FQGNSA. V was pared by 1 base and J by 11 bases, with 14 bases between. The CDR3 DNA follows: TGTGCCAGCAGCTTAGTTCTGGGGATGTCGGCTTTCTTT. The encoded protein is CASSLVLGMSAFF. The full variable domain, completed using reference TRBV7-2 and TRBJ1-1, is GAGVSQSPSNKVTEKGKDVELRCDPISGHTALYWYRQSLGQGLEFLIYFQGNSAPDKSGLPSDRFSAERTGGSVSTLTIQRTQQEDSAVYLCASSLVLGMSAFFGQGTRLTVV.

The chain combines TRBV6-1 with TRBJ1-1, with D maybe TRBD1 (6 bases). Germline values: CDR1 MNHNS, CDR2 SASEGT. The CDR3 has 13 residues. The V end lost 6 bases, the J end lost 3 bases, and 11 bases lay between the germline ends. The CDR3 DNA sequence: TGTGCCAGCAGCGCCAACAGGGACACTGAAGCTTTCTTT. Amino acids: CASSANRDTEAFF.

In the case of this clonotype: An end of the junction differs from the germline gene, which may be a read error. The rearrangement links TRBV12-3 or TRBV12-4 to TRBJ2-5; D gene unclear. The CDR3 has 14 amino acids. CDR3 region: CASRPTGPQETPYF. CDR3 nucleotides: TGTGCCAGCAGACCAACCGGGCCACAAGAGACCCCGTACTTC.

This clonotype has only a few counts. CDR3 sequence: CASSPFSGRTDTQYF. The CDR3 region has the DNA TGTGCCAGCAGCCCCTTTTCGGGGCGCACAGATACGCAGTATTTT. The rearrangement uses TRBV5-4 and TRBJ2-3; possibly TRBD1 or TRBD2 for D (5 bases each). Per the germline V gene, CDR1 is SGHNT and CDR2 is YYREEE (reference sequence). This CDR3 comprises 15 residues. Trimming shortened V by 4 bases and J by 1 base, and 13 bases separated the two germline ends.

The rearrangement joins TRBV7-8 to TRBJ1-5; 10 bases fit TRBD1. The CDR3 extends over 15 amino acids. Germline CDR1 and CDR2: SGHVS and FQNEAQ. V trimming: 4 bases; J trimming: 6 bases; junction bases outside the gene matches: 6. In DNA, the CDR3 is TGTGCCAGCAGCTCCCGCCGGGACAGGGGTCAGCCCCAGCATTTT. It yields the protein CASSSRRDRGQPQHF.

The chain combines TRBV14 with TRBJ2-3, with a tentative D call TRBD2 (6 bases). Trimming stripped 1 base from V and 3 bases from J, with 17 bases between. The CDR3 is 17 residues long. Germline V gives CDR1 SGHDN, CDR2 FVKESK. The CDR3 loop is CASSQGLVRTLTDTQYF. Written as DNA, the CDR3 is TGTGCCAGCAGCCAAGGACTAGTCCGGACCTTAACAGATACGCAGTATTTT.